This TCR beta chain was found in a study of T cell changes during pregnancy in multiple sclerosis. CDR3 length: 16 residues. The V gene's germline CDR1 is SEHNR and CDR2 FQNEAQ (reference sequence). V was shortened by 5 bases and J by 8 bases, with 22 bases between the two germline ends. TCRdb keeps only in-frame clones here, not all; method: immunoSEQ multiplex PCR. The profile shows some 30,000 clones, approximately 90% of them singletons. The V gene is TRBV7-9, the J gene TRBJ2-1; D perhaps matches TRBD1 (6 bases). This TCR derives from a female donor with multiple sclerosis, enrolled in a pregnancy study. The specimen was CD8+ T cells from peripheral blood mononuclear cells, collected in the third trimester of pregnancy. CDR3 nucleotide sequence: TGTGCCAGCAGCCCCTCCGACGCCAGGGACAACGATGAGCAGTTCTTC. Translated: CASSPSDARDNDEQFF. The full variable domain, completed using reference TRBV7-9 and TRBJ2-1, is DTGVSQNPRHKITKRGQNVTFRCDPISEHNRLYWYRQTLGQGPEFLTYFQNEAQLEKSRLLSDRFSAERPKGSFSTLEIQRTEQGDSAMYLCASSPSDARDNDEQFFGPGTRLTVL.